A single sample gave rise to the 5 T cell receptor beta chains below, sequenced in a study of early T cells in non-severe SARS-CoV-2 infection. TCRdb ran MiXCR on the 5' RACE reads and lists one entry per CDR3 protein. In the table there are tens of thousands of distinct CDR3 sequences, 5.5% to 7% of which are singletons. The sample comprised whole blood. These receptors originate from an adult who was a healthcare worker with PCR-confirmed SARS-CoV-2 infection or an uninfected control (not recorded which).

This clonotype was counted at least ten times. In DNA, the CDR3 is TGTGCCTCCGGGTCTGAAGAAAACACCATATATTTT. Its translation is CASGSEENTIYF. The chain combines TRBV4-2 with TRBJ1-3, with D unresolved. V was cut by 11 bases and J by 6 bases, with 14 bases left in between. Germline assignment: CDR1 LGHNA and CDR2 YNFKEQ. This CDR3 is 12 amino acids long.

Only a few counts were recorded for this clonotype. The chain links TRBV25-1 to TRBJ1-2; weak D call: TRBD1 (5 bases). Germline CDR1 reads MGHDK; CDR2 reads SYGVNS. Trimming took 6 bases from V and 4 from J, leaving 21 bases between them. CDR3 length: 16 amino acids. In DNA form, the CDR3 reads TGTGCCAGCAGGGGGACCTCTCACCGGTCGGTCTATGGCTACACCTTC. Amino acid sequence: CASRGTSHRSVYGYTF.

This clonotype has a handful of counts. The rearrangement uses TRBV7-3 and TRBJ1-5; 8 positions agree with TRBD1. CDR3 length: 14 residues. The ends lost 5 bases at V and 2 bases at J; junction bases unmatched: 2. Germline values: CDR1 SGHTA, CDR2 FQGTGA. The chain's CDR3 is CASSPTGGNQPQHF. The CDR3 DNA sequence: TGTGCCAGCAGCCCGACAGGGGGCAATCAGCCCCAGCATTTT. The variable domain in full, completed from reference TRBV7-3 and TRBJ1-5, reads GAGVSQTPSNKVTEKGKYVELRCDPISGHTALYWYRQSLGQGPEFLIYFQGTGAADDSGLPNDRFFAVRPEGSVSTLKIQRTERGDSAVYLCASSPTGGNQPQHFGDGTRLSIL.

The gene calls are TRBV6-5 and TRBJ2-1; D gene uncertain. The length of the CDR3 is 13 residues. V was clipped by 4 bases and J by 4 bases, with 8 bases between them. CDR1 is MNHEY and CDR2 is SVGAGI in the germline V gene. This CDR3 is CASSSPWYNEQFF. As DNA, the CDR3 is TGTGCCAGCAGTTCCCCGTGGTACAATGAGCAGTTCTTC.

This clonotype was counted at least ten times. The chain has TRBV11-2 and TRBJ2-2, with TRBD2 matching over 10 bases. V dropped 5 bases and J dropped 4; count of bases not matched to a gene: 7. Looked up from germline, CDR1 is SGHAT and CDR2 is FQNNGV. This CDR3 contains 16 residues. This CDR3 is CASSTISGRRTGELFF. The CDR3 nucleotides read TGTGCCAGCAGCACAATTAGCGGGAGGCGCACCGGGGAGCTGTTTTTT.